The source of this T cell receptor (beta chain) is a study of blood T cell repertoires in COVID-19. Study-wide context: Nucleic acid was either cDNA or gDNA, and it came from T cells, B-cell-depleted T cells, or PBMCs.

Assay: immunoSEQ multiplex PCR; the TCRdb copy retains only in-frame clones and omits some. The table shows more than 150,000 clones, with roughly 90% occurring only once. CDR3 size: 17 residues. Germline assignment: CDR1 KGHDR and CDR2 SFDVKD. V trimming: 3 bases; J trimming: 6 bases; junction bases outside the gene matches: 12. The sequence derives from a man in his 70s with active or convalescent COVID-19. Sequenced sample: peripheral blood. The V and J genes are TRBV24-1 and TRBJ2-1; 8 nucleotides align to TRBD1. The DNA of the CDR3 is TGTGCCACCAGTGATCCGAACCACGGACAGGGCTTCAATGAGCAGTTCTTC. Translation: CATSDPNHGQGFNEQFF.